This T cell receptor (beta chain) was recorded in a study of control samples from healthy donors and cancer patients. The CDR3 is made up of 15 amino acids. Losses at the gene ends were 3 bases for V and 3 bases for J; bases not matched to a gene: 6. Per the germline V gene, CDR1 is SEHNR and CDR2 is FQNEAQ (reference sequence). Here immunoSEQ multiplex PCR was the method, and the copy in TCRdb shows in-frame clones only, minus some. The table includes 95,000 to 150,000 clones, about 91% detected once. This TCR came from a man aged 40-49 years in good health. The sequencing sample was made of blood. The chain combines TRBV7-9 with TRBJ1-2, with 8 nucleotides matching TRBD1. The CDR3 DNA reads TGTGCCAGCAGCTTTACCGGGACAGGCTACTATGGCTACACCTTC. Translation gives CASSFTGTGYYGYTF. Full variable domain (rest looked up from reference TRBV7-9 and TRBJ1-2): DTGVSQNPRHKITKRGQNVTFRCDPISEHNRLYWYRQTLGQGPEFLTYFQNEAQLEKSRLLSDRFSAERPKGSFSTLEIQRTEQGDSAMYLCASSFTGTGYYGYTFGSGTRLTVV.